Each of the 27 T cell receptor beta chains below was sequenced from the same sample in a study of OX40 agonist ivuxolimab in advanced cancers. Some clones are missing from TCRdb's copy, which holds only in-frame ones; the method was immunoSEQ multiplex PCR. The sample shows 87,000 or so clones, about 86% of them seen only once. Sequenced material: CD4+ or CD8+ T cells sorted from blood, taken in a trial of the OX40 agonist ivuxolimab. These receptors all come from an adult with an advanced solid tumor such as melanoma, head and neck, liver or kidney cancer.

The CDR3 coding sequence is TGCGCCAGCAGTGAGTCTGGGCGAGATACGCAGTATTTT. Translation gives CASSESGRDTQYF. The V gene is TRBV10-1, the J gene TRBJ2-3; no clear D. This CDR3 is built from 13 residues. Looked up from germline, CDR1 is WNHNN and CDR2 is SYGVQD (reference sequence). Between the trimmed V and J ends, which lost 0 bases and 5 bases, there was a span of 6 bases.

This CDR3 is CASSLRDRGYGYTF. Written as DNA, the CDR3 is TGTGCCAGCAGTTTAAGGGACAGGGGATATGGCTACACCTTC. This chain joins TRBV27 and TRBJ1-2; 10 nucleotides match TRBD1. This CDR3 comprises 14 residues. V dropped 2 bases and J dropped 5; count of bases not matched to a gene: 2. In germline, CDR1 is MNHEY, CDR2 SMNVEV (reference sequence).

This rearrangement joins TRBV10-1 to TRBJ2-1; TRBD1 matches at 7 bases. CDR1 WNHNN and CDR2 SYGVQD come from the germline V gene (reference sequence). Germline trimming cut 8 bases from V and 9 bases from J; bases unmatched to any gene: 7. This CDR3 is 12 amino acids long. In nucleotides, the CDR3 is TGCGCCAGCGAAGGGACAGTTGGTGAGCAGTTCTTC. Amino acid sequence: CASEGTVGEQFF.

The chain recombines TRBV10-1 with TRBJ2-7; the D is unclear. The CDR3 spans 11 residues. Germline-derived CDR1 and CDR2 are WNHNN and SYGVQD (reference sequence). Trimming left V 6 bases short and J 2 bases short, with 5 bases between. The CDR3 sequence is CASSPPYEQYF. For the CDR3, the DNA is TGCGCCAGCAGCCCTCCCTACGAGCAGTACTTC.

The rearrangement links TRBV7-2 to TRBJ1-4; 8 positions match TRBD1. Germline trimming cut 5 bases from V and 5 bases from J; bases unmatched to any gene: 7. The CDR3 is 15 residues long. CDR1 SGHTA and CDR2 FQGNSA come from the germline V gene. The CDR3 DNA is TGTGCCAGCAGCCCGACAGGGGAGGAAAATGAAAAACTGTTTTTT. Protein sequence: CASSPTGEENEKLFF.

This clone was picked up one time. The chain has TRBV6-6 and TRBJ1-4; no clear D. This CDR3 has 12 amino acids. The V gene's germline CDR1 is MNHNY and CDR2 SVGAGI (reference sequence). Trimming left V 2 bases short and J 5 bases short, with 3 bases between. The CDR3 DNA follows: TGTGCCAGCAGTTACGGGAATGAAAAACTGTTTTTT. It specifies CASSYGNEKLFF.

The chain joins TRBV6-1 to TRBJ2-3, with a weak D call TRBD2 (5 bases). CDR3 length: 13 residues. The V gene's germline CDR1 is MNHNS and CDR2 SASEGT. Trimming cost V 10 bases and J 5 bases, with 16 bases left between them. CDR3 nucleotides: TGTGCCACCTTCCTGGGAGCCCTAGATACGCAGTATTTT. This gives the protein CATFLGALDTQYF.

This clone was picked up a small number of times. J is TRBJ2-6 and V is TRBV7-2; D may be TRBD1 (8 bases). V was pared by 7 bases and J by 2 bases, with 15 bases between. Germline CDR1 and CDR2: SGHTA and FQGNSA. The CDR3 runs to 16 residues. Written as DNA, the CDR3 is TGTGCCAGCACGGTAACAGGGGGGGCTGGGGCCAACGTCCTGACTTTC. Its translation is CASTVTGGAGANVLTF.

The CDR3 here is CASSLTDGNYGYTF. The CDR3 DNA reads as TGCGCCAGCAGCTTGACGGACGGGAACTATGGCTACACCTTC. The chain combines TRBV5-1 with TRBJ1-2; no clear D. The V end lost 1 base, the J end lost 2 bases, and 9 bases lay between the germline ends. Germline V gene sequence: CDR1 SGHRS, CDR2 YFSETQ. The CDR3 runs 14 residues.

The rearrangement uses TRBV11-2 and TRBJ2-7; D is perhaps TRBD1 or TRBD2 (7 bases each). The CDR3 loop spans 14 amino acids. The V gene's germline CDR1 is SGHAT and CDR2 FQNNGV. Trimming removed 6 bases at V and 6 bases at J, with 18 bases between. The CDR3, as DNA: TGTGCCAGCAGTTCGGGGGGACAGCTAAGCGAGCAGTACTTC. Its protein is CASSSGGQLSEQYF.

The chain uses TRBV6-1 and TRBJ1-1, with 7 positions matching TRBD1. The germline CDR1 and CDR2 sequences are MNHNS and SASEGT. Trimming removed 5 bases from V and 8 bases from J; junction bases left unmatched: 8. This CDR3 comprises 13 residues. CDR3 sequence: CASSRDSWGEAFF. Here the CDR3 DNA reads TGTGCCAGCAGTAGGGACAGCTGGGGGGAAGCTTTCTTT.

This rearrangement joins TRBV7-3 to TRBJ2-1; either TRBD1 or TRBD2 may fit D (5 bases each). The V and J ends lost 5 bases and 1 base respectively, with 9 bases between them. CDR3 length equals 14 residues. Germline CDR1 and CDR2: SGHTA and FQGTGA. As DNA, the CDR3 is TGTGCCAGCAGCATAGAGGGGTCCTACAATGAGCAGTTCTTC. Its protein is CASSIEGSYNEQFF.

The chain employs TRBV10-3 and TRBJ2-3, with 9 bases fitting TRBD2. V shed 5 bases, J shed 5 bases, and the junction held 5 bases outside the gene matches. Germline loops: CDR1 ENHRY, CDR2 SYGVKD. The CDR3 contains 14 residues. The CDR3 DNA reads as TGTGCCATCAGTTTCGGGCGGGAGGGAGATACGCAGTATTTT. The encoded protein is CAISFGREGDTQYF.

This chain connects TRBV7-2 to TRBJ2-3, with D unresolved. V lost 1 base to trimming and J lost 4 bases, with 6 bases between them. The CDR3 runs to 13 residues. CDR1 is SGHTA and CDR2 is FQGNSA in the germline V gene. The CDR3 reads CASSLGTPDTQYF. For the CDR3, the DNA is TGTGCCAGCAGCTTAGGTACACCAGATACGCAGTATTTT.

The CDR3 protein is CASSTGLAGSNEQFF. The CDR3 DNA is TGTGCCAGCAGCACCGGACTAGCGGGAAGTAATGAGCAGTTCTTC. This chain uses TRBV5-6 with TRBJ2-1; TRBD2 matches 12 bases. The CDR3 loop spans 15 amino acids. Germline values: CDR1 SGHDT, CDR2 YYEEEE. After removal of 4 bases from V and 7 bases from J, the junction contained 6 bases not matched to a gene.

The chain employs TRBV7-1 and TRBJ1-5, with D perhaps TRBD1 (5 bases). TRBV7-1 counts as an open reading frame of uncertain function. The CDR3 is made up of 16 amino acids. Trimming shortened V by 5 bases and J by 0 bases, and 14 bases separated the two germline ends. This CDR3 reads CASSKGTVNSNQPQHF. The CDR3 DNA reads TGTGCCAGCAGCAAGGGGACCGTCAATAGCAATCAGCCCCAGCATTTT.

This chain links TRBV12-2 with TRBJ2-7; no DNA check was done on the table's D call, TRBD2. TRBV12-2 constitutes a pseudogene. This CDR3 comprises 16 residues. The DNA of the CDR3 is TGTGCAAGTCGCTTTGGGGGGCTAGCGGTATCCTACGAGCAGTACTTC. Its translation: CASRFGGLAVSYEQYF.

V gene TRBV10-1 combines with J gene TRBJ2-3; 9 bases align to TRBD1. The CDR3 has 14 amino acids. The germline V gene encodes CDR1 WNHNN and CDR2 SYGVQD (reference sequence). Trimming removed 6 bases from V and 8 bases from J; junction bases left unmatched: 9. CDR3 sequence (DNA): TGCGCCAGCAGGGGGACAGGGTCTGGAGCTACGCAGTATTTT. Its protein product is CASRGTGSGATQYF.

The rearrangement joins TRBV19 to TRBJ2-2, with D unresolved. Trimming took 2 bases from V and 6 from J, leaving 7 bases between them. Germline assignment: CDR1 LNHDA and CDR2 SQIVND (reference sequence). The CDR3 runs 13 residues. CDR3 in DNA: TGTGCCAGTAGTATATCTGGGTCCGGGGAGCTGTTTTTT. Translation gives CASSISGSGELFF.

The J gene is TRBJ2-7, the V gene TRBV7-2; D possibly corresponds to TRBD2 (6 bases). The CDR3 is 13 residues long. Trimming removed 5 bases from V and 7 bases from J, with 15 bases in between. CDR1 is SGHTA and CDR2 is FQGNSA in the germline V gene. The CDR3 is CASSLGREGEQYF. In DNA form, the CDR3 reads TGTGCCAGCAGCCTTGGGCGGGAAGGGGAGCAGTACTTC.

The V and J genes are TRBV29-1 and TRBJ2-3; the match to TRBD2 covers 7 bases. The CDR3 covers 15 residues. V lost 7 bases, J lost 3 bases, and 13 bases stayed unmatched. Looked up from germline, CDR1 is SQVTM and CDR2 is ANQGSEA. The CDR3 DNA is TGCAGCGGCCTTCGGGGCGGGAGTAAGACAGATACGCAGTATTTT. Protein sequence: CSGLRGGSKTDTQYF.

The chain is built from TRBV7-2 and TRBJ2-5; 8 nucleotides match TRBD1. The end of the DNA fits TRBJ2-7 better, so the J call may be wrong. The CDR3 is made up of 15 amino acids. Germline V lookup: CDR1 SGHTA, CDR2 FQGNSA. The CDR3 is CASSPGTGATYEQYF. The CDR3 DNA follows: TGTGCCAGCAGCCCGGGGACAGGCGCAACCTACGAGCAGTACTTC.

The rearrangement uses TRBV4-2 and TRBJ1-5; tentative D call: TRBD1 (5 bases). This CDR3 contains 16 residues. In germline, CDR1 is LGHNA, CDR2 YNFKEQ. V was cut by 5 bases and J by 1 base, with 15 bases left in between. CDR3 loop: CASSLGGALSNQPQHF. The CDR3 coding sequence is TGTGCCAGCAGCTTGGGAGGGGCGTTGAGCAATCAGCCCCAGCATTTT.

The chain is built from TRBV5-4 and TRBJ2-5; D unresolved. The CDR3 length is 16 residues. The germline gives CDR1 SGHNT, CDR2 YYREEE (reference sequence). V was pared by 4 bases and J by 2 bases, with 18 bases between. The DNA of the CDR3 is TGTGCCAGCAGCGGTCTGGACGGGTCTGAGCAAGAGACCCAGTACTTC. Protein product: CASSGLDGSEQETQYF.

CDR3 bases: TGTGCCAGCTCACCTCCGGACAGGGCGACTAATGAAAAACTGTTTTTT. Translated: CASSPPDRATNEKLFF. The genes are TRBV18 and TRBJ1-4, with 8 bases that match TRBD1. Germline lookup yields CDR1 KGHSH and CDR2 LQKENI. The CDR3 is 16 residues long. After removal of 3 bases from V and 2 bases from J, the junction contained 5 bases not matched to a gene. The variable domain in full, with the rest retrieved from reference TRBV18 and TRBJ1-4, is NAGVMQNPRHLVRRRGQEARLRCSPMKGHSHVYWYRQLPEEGLKFMVYLQKENIIDESGMPKERFSAEFPKEGPSILRIQQVVRGDSAAYFCASSPPDRATNEKLFFGSGTQLSVL.

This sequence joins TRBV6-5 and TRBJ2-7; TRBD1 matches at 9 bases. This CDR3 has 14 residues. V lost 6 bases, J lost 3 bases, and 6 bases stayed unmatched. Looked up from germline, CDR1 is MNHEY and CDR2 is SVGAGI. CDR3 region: CASSFGQGSYEQYF. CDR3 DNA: TGTGCCAGCAGCTTTGGACAGGGGAGCTACGAGCAGTACTTC.

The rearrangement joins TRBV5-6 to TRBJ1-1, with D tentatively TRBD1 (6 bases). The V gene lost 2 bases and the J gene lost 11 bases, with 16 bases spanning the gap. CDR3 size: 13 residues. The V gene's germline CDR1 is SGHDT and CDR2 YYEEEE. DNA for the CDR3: TGTGCCAGCAGCTTCCCCGGAGGGGGGAACGCTTTCTTT. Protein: CASSFPGGGNAFF. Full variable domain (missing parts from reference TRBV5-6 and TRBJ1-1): DAGVTQSPTHLIKTRGQQVTLRCSPKSGHDTVSWYQQALGQGPQFIFQYYEEEERQRGNFPDRFSGHQFPNYSSELNVNALLLGDSALYLCASSFPGGGNAFFGQGTRLTVV.